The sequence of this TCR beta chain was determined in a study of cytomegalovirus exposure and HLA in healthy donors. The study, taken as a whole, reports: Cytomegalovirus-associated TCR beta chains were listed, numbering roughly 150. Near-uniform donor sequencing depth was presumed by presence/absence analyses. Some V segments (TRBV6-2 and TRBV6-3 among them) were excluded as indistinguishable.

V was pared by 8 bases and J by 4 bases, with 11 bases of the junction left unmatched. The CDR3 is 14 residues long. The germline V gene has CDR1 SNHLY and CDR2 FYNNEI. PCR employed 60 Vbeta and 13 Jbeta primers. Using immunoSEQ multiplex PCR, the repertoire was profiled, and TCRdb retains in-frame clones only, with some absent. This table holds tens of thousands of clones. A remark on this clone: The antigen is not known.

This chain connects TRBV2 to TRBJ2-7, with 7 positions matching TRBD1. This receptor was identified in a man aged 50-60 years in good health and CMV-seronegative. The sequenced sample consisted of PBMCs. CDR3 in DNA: TGTGCCAGCGAGAGGGGGCAGGGGCATTACGAGCAGTACTTC. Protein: CASERGQGHYEQYF.